A single sample is the source of the 9 T cell receptor beta chains below, sequenced in a study of blood T cell repertoires in COVID-19. Sequenced by immunoSEQ multiplex PCR; TCRdb stores in-frame clones only, minus some. Of 90,000 or so clones in the sample, 80% to 90% were seen once. The sequencing input was peripheral blood. The receptors shown here come from a human donor in a cohort sampled during active COVID-19.

The chain recombines TRBV3-1 (or the pseudogene TRBV3-2) with TRBJ2-1; tentative D call: TRBD2 (5 bases). Trimming removed 4 bases from V and 0 bases from J, with 16 bases in between. The CDR3 loop spans 17 amino acids. Germline CDR1 reads LGHDT; CDR2 reads YNNKEL (reference sequence). For the CDR3, the DNA is TGTGCCAGCAGCCCCAATTCAGCGGTGAGCTCCTACAATGAGCAGTTCTTC. Amino acid sequence: CASSPNSAVSSYNEQFF.

The rearrangement joins TRBV27 to TRBJ1-5; D might be TRBD1 (5 bases). The V gene's germline CDR1 is MNHEY and CDR2 SMNVEV (reference sequence). Trimming shortened V by 10 bases and J by 6 bases, and 22 bases separated the two germline ends. The length of the CDR3 is 15 residues. The CDR3 protein is CATKTTVGGTQPQHF. Here the CDR3 DNA reads TGTGCCACCAAAACAACGGTCGGAGGGACTCAGCCCCAGCATTTT.

This clone was picked up a small number of times. V and J are TRBV7-9 and TRBJ2-7; maybe TRBD2 (6 bases). CDR1 is SEHNR and CDR2 is FQNEAQ in the germline V gene (reference sequence). Trimming shortened V by 5 bases and J by 7 bases, and 21 bases separated the two germline ends. The length of the CDR3 is 15 residues. The CDR3 DNA follows: TGTGCCAGCAGCAGGGCGGCCGGGGGAGGCCGAGAGCAGTACTTC. Encoded protein: CASSRAAGGGREQYF.

The chain carries TRBV7-2 and TRBJ2-5, with 9 bases fitting TRBD2. There are 16 residues in the CDR3. CDR1 is SGHTA and CDR2 is FQGNSA in the germline V gene. With V trimmed by 1 base and J by 4 bases, 7 bases remained unmatched. The CDR3 bases are TGTGCCAGCAGCTTAGGGGTAGCGGGAGTGGGAGAGACCCAGTACTTC. Amino acids: CASSLGVAGVGETQYF.

This clone occurred once. V and J are TRBV19 and TRBJ2-5; 10 nucleotides line up with TRBD1. Germline CDR1 LNHDA, CDR2 SQIVND (reference sequence). The trim removed 5 bases at V and 6 bases at J, leaving 6 bases unmatched. The CDR3 contains 14 residues. CDR3 coding DNA: TGTGCCAGTAGTGCCGGGACAGGGGCGAAGACCCAGTACTTC. It codes for CASSAGTGAKTQYF.

The CDR3 nucleotides read TGTGCCAGCAGTGAACGCGTACGGTGGGGAGGCATGAGGAATGAGCAGTTCTTC. The encoded protein is CASSERVRWGGMRNEQFF. V is TRBV6-1 and J is TRBJ2-1; tentatively, D is TRBD2 (6 bases). V dropped 2 bases and J dropped 7 bases, with 24 bases sitting between them. The CDR3 runs to 18 residues. CDR1 is MNHNS, CDR2 SASEGT, per germline.

V is TRBV28 and J is TRBJ2-1; 9 bases map to TRBD2. Germline V gene sequence: CDR1 MDHEN, CDR2 SYDVKM. There are 17 residues in the CDR3. The trim removed 2 bases at V and 10 bases at J, leaving 15 bases unmatched. The CDR3 nucleotides are TGTGCCAGCAGTTTACCTATTATGGGCGGGAGGGCCAGGGAGCAGTTCTTC. The encoded protein is CASSLPIMGGRAREQFF.

The J gene is TRBJ2-3, the V gene TRBV10-1, with a possible D match to TRBD2 (6 bases). Germline V gene sequence: CDR1 WNHNN, CDR2 SYGVQD (reference sequence). The V and J ends lost 2 bases and 2 bases respectively, with 11 bases between them. The CDR3 spans 15 residues. As DNA, the CDR3 is TGCGCCAGCAGTGAGGCTAGCGCCTACACAGATACGCAGTATTTT. Its translation: CASSEASAYTDTQYF.

The chain employs TRBV10-3 and TRBJ2-1; 8 nucleotides line up with TRBD1. V lost 0 bases to trimming and J lost 6 bases; unmatched junction nucleotides: 7. CDR1 ENHRY and CDR2 SYGVKD come from the germline V gene. This CDR3 has 16 amino acids. DNA for the CDR3: TGTGCCATCAGTGAGTCAAGGCAGGGGGCGTTCAATGAGCAGTTCTTC. Its translation: CAISESRQGAFNEQFF.